Listed below are T cell receptor beta chains from one sample, sequenced in a study of cytomegalovirus exposure and HLA in healthy donors. The protocol was immunoSEQ multiplex PCR, while the TCRdb copy is restricted to in-frame clones and leaves out a portion. Seen here are 110,000 to 150,000 clones, approximately 80% observed once, and the top ten hold about 4.3%. The source material was PBMCs. These receptors were obtained from a woman aged 40-49 years in good health and CMV-seropositive. CDR3s include the opening cysteine and the closing phenylalanine or tryptophan. The D gene is left open where the match is weak. Expanded clones are given a class, and other clones once, few, many or no size at all.

abundance: .; j_gene: TRBJ2-5; v_gene: TRBV7-6; d_gene: TRBD2; CDR3aa: CASSTSGANQETQYF; CDR3nt: TGTGCCAGCAGCACAAGCGGGGCCAACCAAGAGACCCAGTACTTC
abundance: few; j_gene: TRBJ2-1; v_gene: TRBV29-1; d_gene: .; CDR3aa: CSVWENEQFF; CDR3nt: TGCAGCGTTTGGGAGAATGAGCAGTTCTTC
abundance: once; j_gene: TRBJ2-3; v_gene: TRBV12-5; d_gene: .; CDR3aa: CASGLSRGATDTQYF; CDR3nt: TGTGCTAGTGGTTTGTCCAGGGGCGCCACAGATACGCAGTATTTT
abundance: .; j_gene: TRBJ2-7; v_gene: TRBV14; d_gene: .; CDR3aa: CASSLGAGVYEQYF; CDR3nt: TGTGCCAGCAGCCTCGGTGCGGGTGTCTACGAGCAGTACTTC
abundance: few; j_gene: TRBJ1-2; v_gene: TRBV10-3; d_gene: TRBD1; CDR3aa: CAITGTGRNYGYTF; CDR3nt: TGTGCCATCACTGGGACAGGGAGAAACTATGGCTACACCTTC
abundance: .; j_gene: TRBJ2-2; v_gene: TRBV7-9; d_gene: TRBD1; CDR3aa: CASSLATGGIGELFF; CDR3nt: TGTGCCAGCAGCTTAGCGACAGGGGGCATCGGGGAGCTGTTTTTT
abundance: .; j_gene: TRBJ2-1; v_gene: TRBV19; d_gene: TRBD2; CDR3aa: CASSYLAGVGNEQFF; CDR3nt: TGTGCCAGTAGTTATCTAGCGGGGGTAGGCAATGAGCAGTTCTTC
abundance: .; j_gene: TRBJ2-7; v_gene: TRBV27; d_gene: .; CDR3aa: CASSLSVKDSYEQYF; CDR3nt: TGTGCCAGCAGTTTATCGGTGAAGGACAGCTACGAGCAGTACTTC
abundance: .; j_gene: TRBJ2-7; v_gene: TRBV7-2; d_gene: TRBD2; CDR3aa: CASSLADLAGGHEQYF; CDR3nt: TGTGCCAGCAGCTTAGCGGACTTAGCGGGAGGTCATGAGCAGTACTTC
abundance: .; j_gene: TRBJ2-4; v_gene: TRBV7-6; d_gene: TRBD2; CDR3aa: CASSLGASGGLAKNIQYF; CDR3nt: TGTGCCAGCAGCTTAGGTGCTAGCGGGGGGCTAGCCAAAAACATTCAGTACTTC
abundance: .; j_gene: TRBJ2-1; v_gene: TRBV4-3; d_gene: TRBD2; CDR3aa: CASSPLGEGLVSNEQFF; CDR3nt: TGCGCCAGCAGCCCCCTAGGTGAGGGACTAGTCAGCAATGAGCAGTTCTTC
abundance: .; j_gene: TRBJ1-5; v_gene: TRBV18; d_gene: .; CDR3aa: CASSLGLNQPQHF; CDR3nt: TGTGCCAGCTCATTGGGACTCAATCAGCCCCAGCATTTT
abundance: few; j_gene: TRBJ1-1; v_gene: TRBV2; d_gene: .; CDR3aa: CASAKAFEAFF; CDR3nt: TGTGCCAGCGCTAAAGCTTTTGAAGCTTTCTTT
abundance: .; j_gene: TRBJ1-1; v_gene: TRBV9; d_gene: .; CDR3aa: CASSYDARGTEAFF; CDR3nt: TGTGCCAGCAGTTATGACGCCCGGGGCACTGAAGCTTTCTTT
abundance: .; j_gene: TRBJ1-6; v_gene: TRBV6-5; d_gene: .; CDR3aa: CASSPRARRQSPLHF; CDR3nt: TGTGCCAGCAGCCCACGGGCCAGACGACAGTCACCCCTCCACTTT
abundance: .; j_gene: TRBJ1-4; v_gene: TRBV9; d_gene: TRBD1; CDR3aa: CASSIGQGPEKLFF; CDR3nt: TGTGCCAGCAGCATAGGACAGGGACCAGAAAAACTGTTTTTT
abundance: .; j_gene: TRBJ1-1; v_gene: TRBV7-2; d_gene: .; CDR3aa: CASSAEGISTEAFF; CDR3nt: TGTGCCAGCAGCGCGGAGGGGATTTCGACTGAAGCTTTCTTT
abundance: .; j_gene: TRBJ1-5; v_gene: TRBV19; d_gene: TRBD1; CDR3aa: CASRTGTATQPQHF; CDR3nt: TGTGCCAGTAGAACCGGGACAGCTACTCAGCCCCAGCATTTT
abundance: .; j_gene: TRBJ2-2; v_gene: TRBV7-8; d_gene: TRBD2; CDR3aa: CASSFISSGGNTGELFF; CDR3nt: TGTGCCAGCAGCTTCATCTCTAGCGGGGGGAACACCGGGGAGCTGTTTTTT
abundance: .; j_gene: TRBJ2-3; v_gene: TRBV5-1; d_gene: .; CDR3aa: CASSLGALGAQRDTQYF; CDR3nt: TGCGCCAGCAGCTTGGGGGCCTTGGGGGCACAGAGAGATACGCAGTATTTT
abundance: .; j_gene: TRBJ2-7; v_gene: TRBV18; d_gene: TRBD2; CDR3aa: CASSPPEGLAYEQYF; CDR3nt: TGTGCCAGCTCACCACCTGAGGGACTAGCCTACGAGCAGTACTTC
abundance: .; j_gene: TRBJ1-4; v_gene: TRBV6-1; d_gene: TRBD1; CDR3aa: CASSGTGGIEKLFF; CDR3nt: TGTGCCAGCAGTGGGACAGGGGGGATTGAAAAACTGTTTTTT
abundance: .; j_gene: TRBJ1-4; v_gene: TRBV5-1; d_gene: TRBD1; CDR3aa: CASRPRQGSEKLFF; CDR3nt: TGCGCCAGCAGACCTAGACAGGGGTCTGAAAAACTGTTTTTT
abundance: .; j_gene: TRBJ2-1; v_gene: TRBV19; d_gene: .; CDR3aa: CASSSRNNEQFF; CDR3nt: TGTGCCAGTAGTAGCAGAAACAATGAGCAGTTCTTC
abundance: .; j_gene: TRBJ1-2; v_gene: TRBV7-9; d_gene: .; CDR3aa: CSSSLQDYGYTF; CDR3nt: TGTTCCAGCAGCTTGCAGGACTATGGCTACACCTTC
abundance: once; j_gene: TRBJ1-1; v_gene: TRBV2; d_gene: .; CDR3aa: CASSGTRNTEAFF; CDR3nt: TGTGCCAGCAGCGGGACTCGGAACACTGAAGCTTTCTTT
abundance: .; j_gene: TRBJ2-7; v_gene: TRBV27; d_gene: .; CDR3aa: CASSLGGPPGAYEQYF; CDR3nt: TGTGCCAGCAGTTTAGGGGGCCCCCCAGGGGCCTACGAGCAGTACTTC
abundance: few; j_gene: TRBJ2-5; v_gene: TRBV9; d_gene: TRBD2; CDR3aa: CASSVASGMQETQYF; CDR3nt: TGTGCCAGCAGCGTAGCTAGCGGGATGCAAGAGACCCAGTACTTC
abundance: .; j_gene: TRBJ2-5; v_gene: TRBV4-2; d_gene: TRBD2; CDR3aa: CASSPGTSGETQYF; CDR3nt: TGTGCCAGCAGCCCTGGGACTAGCGGAGAGACCCAGTACTTC
abundance: .; j_gene: TRBJ1-3; v_gene: TRBV19; d_gene: TRBD1; CDR3aa: CASRSGTGDSGNTIYF; CDR3nt: TGTGCCAGTAGATCCGGGACAGGGGACTCTGGAAACACCATATATTTT
abundance: .; j_gene: TRBJ2-1; v_gene: TRBV13; d_gene: .; CDR3aa: CASSLVGGLGYNEQFF; CDR3nt: TGTGCCAGCAGCTTAGTTGGGGGACTTGGTTACAATGAGCAGTTCTTC
abundance: once; j_gene: TRBJ2-7; v_gene: TRBV5-4; d_gene: TRBD1; CDR3aa: CASRPDRSSYEQYF; CDR3nt: TGTGCCAGCAGACCGGACAGGAGCTCCTACGAGCAGTACTTC
abundance: .; j_gene: TRBJ1-4; v_gene: TRBV5-1; d_gene: .; CDR3aa: CASSLGTGSSGEKLFF; CDR3nt: TGCGCCAGCAGCTTGGGCACAGGGTCCTCAGGGGAAAAACTGTTTTTT
abundance: .; j_gene: TRBJ2-2; v_gene: TRBV2; d_gene: .; CDR3aa: CASSEFRGTGELFF; CDR3nt: TGTGCCAGCAGTGAGTTTCGGGGTACCGGGGAGCTGTTTTTT
abundance: few; j_gene: TRBJ1-4; v_gene: TRBV28; d_gene: .; CDR3aa: CASIGGGLEKLFF; CDR3nt: TGTGCCAGCATAGGCGGGGGCTTGGAAAAACTGTTTTTT